The following is a T cell receptor (beta chain) sequence with its context. Its target is unknown. The CDR3 is 15 amino acids. The V end lost 5 bases, the J end lost 0 bases, and 13 bases lay between the germline ends. Germline assignment: CDR1 SGHVS and CDR2 FQNEAQ. The data were taken from a study of long-term antiretroviral therapy in people with HIV. With survey level as its setting, the immunoSEQ assay was v3.0. A target of about 35,000-55,000 T-cell genomes per sample was set for sequencing. Sequenced by immunoSEQ multiplex PCR; TCRdb stores in-frame clones only, minus some. The table lists about 39,000 clones, more than 80% of them singletons, with under 7% in the top ten. Overall study results and limits: Diversity increased after ART yet remained lower than in transplant donor controls.

The starting material was unsorted PBMCs, obtained 3.1 years after starting antiretroviral therapy. The chain recombines TRBV7-8 with TRBJ1-1; D unresolved. The source is a woman between 45 and 65 years old with HIV. CDR3 loop: CASSRIGSMNTEAFF. DNA of the CDR3: TGTGCCAGCAGCCGCATTGGGTCTATGAACACTGAAGCTTTCTTT.